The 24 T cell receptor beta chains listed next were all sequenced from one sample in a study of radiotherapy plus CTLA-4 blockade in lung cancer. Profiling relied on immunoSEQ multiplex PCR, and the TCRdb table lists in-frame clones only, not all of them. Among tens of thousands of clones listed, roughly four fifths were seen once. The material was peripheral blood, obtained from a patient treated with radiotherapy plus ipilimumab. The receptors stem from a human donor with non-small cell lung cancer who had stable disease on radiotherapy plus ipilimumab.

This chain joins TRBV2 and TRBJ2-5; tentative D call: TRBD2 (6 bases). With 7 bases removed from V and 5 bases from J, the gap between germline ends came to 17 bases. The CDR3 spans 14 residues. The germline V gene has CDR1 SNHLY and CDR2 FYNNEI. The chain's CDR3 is CASKGGGVMETQYF. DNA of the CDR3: TGTGCCAGCAAGGGAGGCGGGGTCATGGAGACCCAGTACTTC.

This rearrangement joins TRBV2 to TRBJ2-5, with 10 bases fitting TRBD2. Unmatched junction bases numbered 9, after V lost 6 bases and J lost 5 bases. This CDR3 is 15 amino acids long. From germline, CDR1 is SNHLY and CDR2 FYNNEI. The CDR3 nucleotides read TGTGCCAGCAGCGCCGGGACTAGCGTTACGGAGACCCAGTACTTC. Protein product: CASSAGTSVTETQYF.

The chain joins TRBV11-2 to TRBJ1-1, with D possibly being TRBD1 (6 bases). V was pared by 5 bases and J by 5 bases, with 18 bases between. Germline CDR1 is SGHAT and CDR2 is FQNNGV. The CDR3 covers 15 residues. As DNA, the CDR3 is TGTGCCAGCAGCGCCATGGGGGGGGGCGGAACTGAAGCTTTCTTT. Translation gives CASSAMGGGGTEAFF.

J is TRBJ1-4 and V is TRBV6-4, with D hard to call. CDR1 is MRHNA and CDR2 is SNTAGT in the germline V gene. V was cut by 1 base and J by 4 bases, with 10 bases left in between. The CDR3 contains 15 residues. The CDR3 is CASSDYPVNNEKLFF. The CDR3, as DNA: TGTGCCAGCAGTGACTACCCAGTTAATAATGAAAAACTGTTTTTT.

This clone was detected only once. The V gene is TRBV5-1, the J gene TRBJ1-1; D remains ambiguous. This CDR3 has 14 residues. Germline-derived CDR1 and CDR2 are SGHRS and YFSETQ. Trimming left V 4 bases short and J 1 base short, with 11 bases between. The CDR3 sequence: CASSLTSRNTEAFF. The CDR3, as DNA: TGCGCCAGCAGCCTAACCAGTCGGAACACTGAAGCTTTCTTT.

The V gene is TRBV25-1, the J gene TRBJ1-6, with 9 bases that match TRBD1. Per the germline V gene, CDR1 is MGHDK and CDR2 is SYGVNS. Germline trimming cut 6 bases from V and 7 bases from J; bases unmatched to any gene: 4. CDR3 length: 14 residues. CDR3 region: CASRGGTGNSPLHF. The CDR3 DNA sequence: TGTGCCAGCAGAGGGGGGACAGGGAATTCACCCCTCCACTTT.

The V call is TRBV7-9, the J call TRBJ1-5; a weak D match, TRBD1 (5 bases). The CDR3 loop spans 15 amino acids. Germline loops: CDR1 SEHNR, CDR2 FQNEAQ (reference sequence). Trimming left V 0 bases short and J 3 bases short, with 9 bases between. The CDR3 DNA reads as TGTGCCAGCAGCTTAGCGTCAGGGTACAATCAGCCCCAGCATTTT. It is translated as CASSLASGYNQPQHF.

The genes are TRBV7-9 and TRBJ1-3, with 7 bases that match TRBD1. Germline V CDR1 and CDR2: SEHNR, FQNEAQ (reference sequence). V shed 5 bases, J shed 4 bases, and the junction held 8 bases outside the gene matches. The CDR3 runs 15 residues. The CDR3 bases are TGTGCCAGCAGCCGTACAGGGGAGGAGGGAAACACCATATATTTT. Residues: CASSRTGEEGNTIYF.

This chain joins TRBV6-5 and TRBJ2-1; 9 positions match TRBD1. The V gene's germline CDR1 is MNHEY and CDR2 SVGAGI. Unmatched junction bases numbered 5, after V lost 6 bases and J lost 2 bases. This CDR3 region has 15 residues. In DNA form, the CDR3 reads TGTGCCAGCAGAGAGGACAGGGGCACCTACAATGAGCAGTTCTTC. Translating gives CASREDRGTYNEQFF.

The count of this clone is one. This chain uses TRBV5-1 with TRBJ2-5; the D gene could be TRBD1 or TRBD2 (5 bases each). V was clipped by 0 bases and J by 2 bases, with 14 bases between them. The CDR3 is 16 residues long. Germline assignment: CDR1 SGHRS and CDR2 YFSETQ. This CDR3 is CASSLEPGRLQETQYF. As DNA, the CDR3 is TGCGCCAGCAGCTTGGAACCGGGACGCCTACAAGAGACCCAGTACTTC.

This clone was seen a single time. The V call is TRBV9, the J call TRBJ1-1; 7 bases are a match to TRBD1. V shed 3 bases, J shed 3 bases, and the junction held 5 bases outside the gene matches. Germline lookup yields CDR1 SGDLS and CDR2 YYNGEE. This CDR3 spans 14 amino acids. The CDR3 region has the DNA TGTGCCAGCAGCGCCTATCAGGGGGACACTGAAGCTTTCTTT. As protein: CASSAYQGDTEAFF.

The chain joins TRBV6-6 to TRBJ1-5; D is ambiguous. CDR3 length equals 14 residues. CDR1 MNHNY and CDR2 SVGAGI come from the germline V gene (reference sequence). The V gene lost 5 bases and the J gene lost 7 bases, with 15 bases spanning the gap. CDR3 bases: TGTGCCAGCAGTATGGGAGGGAATGGCCAGCCCCAGCATTTT. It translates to CASSMGGNGQPQHF.

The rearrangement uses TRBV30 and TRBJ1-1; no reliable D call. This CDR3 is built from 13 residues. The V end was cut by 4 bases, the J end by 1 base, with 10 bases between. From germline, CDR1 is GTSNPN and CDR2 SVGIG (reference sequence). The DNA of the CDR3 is TGTGCCTGGAAGAAGGCTACGAACACTGAAGCTTTCTTT. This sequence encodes CAWKKATNTEAFF.

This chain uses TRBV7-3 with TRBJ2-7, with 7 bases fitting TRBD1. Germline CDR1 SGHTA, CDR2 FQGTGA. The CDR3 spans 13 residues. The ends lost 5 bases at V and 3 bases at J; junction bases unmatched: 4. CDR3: CASSPTGSYEQYF. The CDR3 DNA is TGTGCCAGCAGCCCGACAGGGAGCTACGAGCAGTACTTC.

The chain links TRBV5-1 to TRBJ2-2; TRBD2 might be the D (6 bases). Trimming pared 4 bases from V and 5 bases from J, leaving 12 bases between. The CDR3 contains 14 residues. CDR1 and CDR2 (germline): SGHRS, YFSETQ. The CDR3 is CASSGGGFTGELFF. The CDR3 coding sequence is TGCGCCAGCAGCGGCGGAGGGTTTACCGGGGAGCTGTTTTTT.

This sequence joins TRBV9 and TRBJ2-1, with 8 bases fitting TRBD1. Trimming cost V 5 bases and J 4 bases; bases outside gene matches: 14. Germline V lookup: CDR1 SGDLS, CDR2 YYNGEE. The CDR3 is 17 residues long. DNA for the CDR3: TGTGCCAGCAGTCCAGAGAGTGACAGGGGAGTTTACAATGAGCAGTTCTTC. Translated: CASSPESDRGVYNEQFF.

CDR3 sequence: CASRSDRPFYYEQYF. The CDR3 DNA follows: TGTGCCAGCAGGTCGGACAGGCCCTTCTACTACGAGCAGTACTTC. The chain is built from TRBV28 and TRBJ2-7; 7 bases agree with TRBD1. CDR1 and CDR2 (germline): MDHEN, SYDVKM. This CDR3 contains 15 residues. The ends lost 6 bases at V and 3 bases at J; junction bases unmatched: 11.

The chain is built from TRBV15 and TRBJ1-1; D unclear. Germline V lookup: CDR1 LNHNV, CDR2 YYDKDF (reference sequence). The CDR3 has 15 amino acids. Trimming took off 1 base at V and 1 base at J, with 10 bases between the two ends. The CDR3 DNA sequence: TGTGCCACCAGCAGAGGTCTGCCCCAGAACACTGAAGCTTTCTTT. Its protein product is CATSRGLPQNTEAFF.

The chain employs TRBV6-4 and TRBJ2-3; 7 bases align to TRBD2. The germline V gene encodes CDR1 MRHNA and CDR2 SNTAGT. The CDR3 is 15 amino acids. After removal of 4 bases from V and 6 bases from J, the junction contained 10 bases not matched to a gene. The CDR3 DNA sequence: TGTGCCAGCAGTGTAGGTGGGAGGGCCGTGGATACGCAGTATTTT. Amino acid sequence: CASSVGGRAVDTQYF.

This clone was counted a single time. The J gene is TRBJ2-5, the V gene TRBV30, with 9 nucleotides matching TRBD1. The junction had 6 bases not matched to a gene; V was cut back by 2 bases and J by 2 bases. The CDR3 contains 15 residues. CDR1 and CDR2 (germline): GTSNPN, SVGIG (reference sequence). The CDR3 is CAWSPRDRVQETQYF. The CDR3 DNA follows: TGTGCCTGGAGTCCAAGGGACAGGGTTCAAGAGACCCAGTACTTC.

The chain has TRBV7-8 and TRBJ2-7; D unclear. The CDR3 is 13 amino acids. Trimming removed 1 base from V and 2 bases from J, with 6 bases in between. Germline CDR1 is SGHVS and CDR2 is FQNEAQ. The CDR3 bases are TGTGCCAGCAGCTTAGGAGTTGCCTACGAGCAGTACTTC. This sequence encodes CASSLGVAYEQYF.

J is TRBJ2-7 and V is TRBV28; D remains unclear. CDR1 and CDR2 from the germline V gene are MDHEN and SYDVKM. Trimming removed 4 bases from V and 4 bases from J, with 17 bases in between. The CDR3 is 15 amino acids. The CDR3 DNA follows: TGTGCCAGCAGTTCCCCGGACCCGATTCCTTACGAGCAGTACTTC. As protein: CASSSPDPIPYEQYF.

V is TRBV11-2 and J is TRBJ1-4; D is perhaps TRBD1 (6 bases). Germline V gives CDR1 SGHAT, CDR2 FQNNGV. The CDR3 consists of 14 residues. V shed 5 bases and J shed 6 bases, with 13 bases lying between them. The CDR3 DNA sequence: TGTGCCAGCAGCCTCCATCGGGGGCATGAAAAACTGTTTTTT. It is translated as CASSLHRGHEKLFF. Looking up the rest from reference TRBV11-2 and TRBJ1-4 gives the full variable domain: EAGVAQSPRYKIIEKRQSVAFWCNPISGHATLYWYQQILGQGPKLLIQFQNNGVVDDSQLPKDRFSAERLKGVDSTLKIQPAKLEDSAVYLCASSLHRGHEKLFFGSGTQLSVL.

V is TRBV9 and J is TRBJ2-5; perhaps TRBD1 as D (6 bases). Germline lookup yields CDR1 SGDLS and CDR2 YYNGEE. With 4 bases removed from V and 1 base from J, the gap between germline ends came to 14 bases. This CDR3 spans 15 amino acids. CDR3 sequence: CASSTSGVTQETQYF. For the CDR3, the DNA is TGTGCCAGCAGCACTTCAGGGGTAACCCAAGAGACCCAGTACTTC. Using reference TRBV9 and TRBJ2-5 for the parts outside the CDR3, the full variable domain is DSGVTQTPKHLITATGQRVTLRCSPRSGDLSVYWYQQSLDQGLQFLIQYYNGEERAKGNILERFSAQQFPDLHSELNLSSLELGDSALYFCASSTSGVTQETQYFGPGTRLLVL.